This T cell receptor beta chain is drawn from a study of identical twins. TCRdb ran MiXCR on the 5' RACE reads and lists one entry per CDR3 protein. The sample contains about 1.7 million distinct CDR3 sequences, about 32% of which appear only once. Study findings and constraints: Invariant populations such as MAIT and iNKT cells could partly muddle zero-insertion analyses. Where out-of-frame alpha sequences were twin-shared, they showed excess low generation probability.

This clonotype was seen at least ten times. Its antigen is unidentified. The sample was cord blood. This receptor was obtained from a newborn girl in good health.

The CDR3 loop is CSARPSGSSYNEQFF. The CDR3 DNA is TGCAGTGCTAGACCTAGCGGGAGCTCCTACAATGAGCAGTTCTTC. The V call is TRBV20-1, the J call TRBJ2-1; 10 positions agree with TRBD2. Germline CDR1 reads DFQATT; CDR2 reads SNEGSKA (reference sequence). Trimming cost V 2 bases and J 0 bases; bases outside gene matches: 1. This CDR3 is built from 15 residues.